Presented here are 15 T cell receptor beta chains from one specimen sequenced in a study of blood T cell repertoires in COVID-19. TCRdb keeps only in-frame clones here, not all; method: immunoSEQ multiplex PCR. The sample yields around 480,000 clones, roughly 88% seen once. Material for sequencing was peripheral blood. These receptors were taken from a woman aged 50 to 65 with COVID-19, enrolled during active disease.

The rearrangement uses TRBV12-3 or TRBV12-4 and TRBJ2-7, with TRBD1 matching over 7 bases. V lost 7 bases, J lost 7 bases, and 10 bases stayed unmatched. The CDR3 runs 13 residues. Here the CDR3 reads CASTSDRRGEQYF. As DNA, the CDR3 is TGTGCCAGCACCTCGGACAGGAGAGGGGAGCAGTACTTC.

The chain employs TRBV11-2 and TRBJ2-7, with TRBD1 matching 7 bases. The CDR3 is made up of 14 amino acids. J gave up 2 bases and V 7 bases, and 8 bases lay outside the gene matches. Germline V gene lookup returns CDR1 SGHAT and CDR2 FQNNGV. CDR3 loop: CASNERTGPYEQYF. The CDR3 DNA reads as TGTGCCAGCAATGAGAGGACAGGACCCTACGAGCAGTACTTC.

The chain has TRBV6-5 and TRBJ1-2, with TRBD1 matching 7 bases. The junction had 7 bases not matched to a gene; V was cut back by 5 bases and J by 4 bases. CDR1 is MNHEY, CDR2 SVGAGI, per germline. CDR3 size: 14 residues. The DNA of the CDR3 is TGTGCCAGCAGTACTCGGACAGGAGTCTATGGCTACACCTTC. Protein product: CASSTRTGVYGYTF.

The genes are TRBV29-1 and TRBJ2-5; 9 bases line up with TRBD1. With 7 bases clipped from V and 4 bases from J, the junction kept 10 bases outside the gene matches. CDR1 is SQVTM, CDR2 ANQGSEA, per germline. The CDR3 extends over 14 amino acids. CDR3 protein: CSARTGAEGETQYF. In DNA form, the CDR3 reads TGCAGCGCTCGGACAGGGGCGGAGGGAGAGACCCAGTACTTC.

The chain uses TRBV3-1 (or the pseudogene TRBV3-2) and TRBJ2-2; weak D call: TRBD2 (5 bases). CDR1 is LGHDT and CDR2 is YNNKEL in the germline V gene (reference sequence). The V end lost 5 bases, the J end lost 5 bases, and 9 bases lay between the germline ends. CDR3 length equals 13 residues. CDR3 amino acids: CASSYWETGELFF. The CDR3 DNA reads as TGTGCCAGCAGCTACTGGGAGACCGGGGAGCTGTTTTTT.

V is TRBV5-1 and J is TRBJ2-6; 7 positions match TRBD1. This CDR3 spans 19 amino acids. Germline CDR1 and CDR2: SGHRS and YFSETQ. The V gene end was trimmed by 2 bases and the J gene end by 0 bases; junction bases not matched to a gene: 11. The CDR3 reads CASSFMRTGLFSGANVLTF. DNA of the CDR3: TGCGCCAGCAGCTTTATGAGGACAGGCCTATTCTCTGGGGCCAACGTCCTGACTTTC. The whole variable domain, remainder taken from reference TRBV5-1 and TRBJ2-6, is KAGVTQTPRYLIKTRGQQVTLSCSPISGHRSVSWYQQTPGQGLQFLFEYFSETQRNKGNFPGRFSGRQFSNSRSEMNVSTLELGDSALYLCASSFMRTGLFSGANVLTFGAGSRLTVL.

The chain couples TRBV9 to TRBJ1-6, with a weak D call TRBD1 (5 bases). With 3 bases removed from V and 2 bases from J, the gap between germline ends came to 12 bases. This CDR3 spans 16 amino acids. The germline V gene encodes CDR1 SGDLS and CDR2 YYNGEE. The chain's CDR3 is CASSGGGATYNSPLHF. In DNA form, the CDR3 reads TGTGCCAGCAGCGGGGGCGGGGCGACCTATAATTCACCCCTCCACTTT.

The chain joins TRBV6-5 to TRBJ1-6, with TRBD1 identical over 7 bases. Germline V CDR1 and CDR2: MNHEY, SVGAGI. CDR3 size: 12 residues. Losses at the gene ends were 6 bases for V and 10 bases for J; bases not matched to a gene: 3. The CDR3 loop reads CASSRQGSPLHF. CDR3 nucleotides: TGTGCCAGCAGCCGACAGGGCTCACCCCTCCACTTT.

J is TRBJ2-7 and V is TRBV5-1, with TRBD2 matching over 8 bases. The V gene's germline CDR1 is SGHRS and CDR2 YFSETQ. The CDR3 loop spans 15 amino acids. V lost 3 bases and J lost 5; bases outside the gene matches: 10. DNA for the CDR3: TGCGCCAGCAGCTACGGGGGGGCAGGAGCCAACGAGCAGTACTTC. Protein product: CASSYGGAGANEQYF.

V gene TRBV27 combines with J gene TRBJ1-2; D is perhaps TRBD1 (6 bases). With 8 bases removed from V and 4 bases from J, the gap between germline ends came to 14 bases. CDR3 length: 13 residues. Germline V gene lookup returns CDR1 MNHEY and CDR2 SMNVEV (reference sequence). The CDR3 protein is CASGKGQTYGYTF. The CDR3 nucleotides are TGTGCCAGCGGAAAAGGACAGACCTATGGCTACACCTTC.

CDR3 nucleotides: TGTGCCAGCACTTGGACAGGGGGAACTGAAGCTTTCTTT. This codes for CASTWTGGTEAFF. The chain couples TRBV6-5 to TRBJ1-1; 10 nucleotides agree with TRBD1. Germline CDR1 MNHEY, CDR2 SVGAGI. CDR3 size: 13 residues. The ends lost 7 bases at V and 5 bases at J; junction bases unmatched: 4.

This clone was observed a handful of times. The V call is TRBV11-2, the J call TRBJ1-2; D not certain. V lost 3 bases, J lost 4 bases, and 6 bases lay in between. The CDR3 runs to 12 residues. The germline V gene encodes CDR1 SGHAT and CDR2 FQNNGV. DNA for the CDR3: TGTGCCAGCAGCTTCCCTACCTATGGCTACACCTTC. Encoded protein: CASSFPTYGYTF.

The chain combines TRBV9 with TRBJ2-1, with 11 bases fitting TRBD2. CDR1 is SGDLS, CDR2 YYNGEE, per germline. V lost 4 bases, J lost 6 bases, and 9 bases stayed unmatched. The CDR3 runs to 16 residues. CDR3 in amino acids: CASSKSSSGGFNEQFF. As DNA, the CDR3 is TGTGCCAGCAGCAAATCCTCTAGCGGGGGGTTCAATGAGCAGTTCTTC.

On this clone: The same CDR3 can be traced to other DNA sequences in this sample. The V call is TRBV19, the J call TRBJ2-7, with 7 bases lining up with TRBD1. Germline-derived CDR1 and CDR2 are LNHDA and SQIVND (reference sequence). The CDR3 is made up of 14 amino acids. The junction had 7 bases not matched to a gene; V was cut back by 6 bases and J by 2 bases. CDR3 DNA: TGTGCCAGTAGCCCCGGACAGGCTCCCTACGAGCAGTACTTC. The encoded protein is CASSPGQAPYEQYF.

The chain uses TRBV14 and TRBJ2-2; 9 bases align to TRBD1. Trimming at V came to 1 base and at J to 5 bases, leaving 5 bases not matched to a gene. Germline lookup yields CDR1 SGHDN and CDR2 FVKESK. This CDR3 contains 16 residues. The CDR3 DNA reads as TGTGCCAGCAGCCAAGTCGGACAGGGGCGAACCGGGGAGCTGTTTTTT. Encoded protein: CASSQVGQGRTGELFF.